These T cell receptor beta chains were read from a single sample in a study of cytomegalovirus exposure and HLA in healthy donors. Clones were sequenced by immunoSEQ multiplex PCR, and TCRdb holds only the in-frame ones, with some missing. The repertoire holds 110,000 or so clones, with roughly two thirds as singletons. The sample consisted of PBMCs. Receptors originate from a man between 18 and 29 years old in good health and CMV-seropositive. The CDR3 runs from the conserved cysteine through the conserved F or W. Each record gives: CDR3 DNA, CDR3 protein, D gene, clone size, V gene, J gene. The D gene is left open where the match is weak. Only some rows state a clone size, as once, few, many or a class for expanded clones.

CDR3nt: TGTGCCAGCACCAAGAGAGGGGGTAATCAGCCCCAGCATTTT; CDR3aa: CASTKRGGNQPQHF; d_gene: NA; abundance: NA; v_gene: TRBV6-6; j_gene: TRBJ1-5
CDR3nt: TGTGCCAGCAGTATGACAGGGGCGGTGGCTAACTATGGCTACACCTTC; CDR3aa: CASSMTGAVANYGYTF; d_gene: TRBD1; abundance: NA; v_gene: TRBV28; j_gene: TRBJ1-2
CDR3nt: TGTGCCAGCAAGCGGGGGTCGTCAAATTCACCCCTCCACTTT; CDR3aa: CASKRGSSNSPLHF; d_gene: NA; abundance: NA; v_gene: TRBV6-5; j_gene: TRBJ1-6
CDR3nt: TGTGCCAGCAGCGAAGACAGGACTAGCCTGGGAGAGACCCAGTACTTC; CDR3aa: CASSEDRTSLGETQYF; d_gene: TRBD2; abundance: NA; v_gene: TRBV9; j_gene: TRBJ2-5
CDR3nt: TGTGCCAGCAGCCTCGTAATAATTAGCAATCAGCCCCAGCATTTT; CDR3aa: CASSLVIISNQPQHF; d_gene: NA; abundance: NA; v_gene: TRBV6-1; j_gene: TRBJ1-5
CDR3nt: TGTGCCAGCAGCCGGATTTCGGGAAGCCCCAATACCTACGAGCAGTACTTC; CDR3aa: CASSRISGSPNTYEQYF; d_gene: NA; abundance: NA; v_gene: TRBV14; j_gene: TRBJ2-7
CDR3nt: TGTGCTAGTGGTTACCCCAGGCCACAGTATCTGAGCAATCAGCCCCAGCATTTT; CDR3aa: CASGYPRPQYLSNQPQHF; d_gene: NA; abundance: NA; v_gene: TRBV12-5; j_gene: TRBJ1-5
CDR3nt: TGCGCCAGCAGCTGGACAGGGGGCTCTGGGGCCAACGTCCTGACTTTC; CDR3aa: CASSWTGGSGANVLTF; d_gene: TRBD1; abundance: NA; v_gene: TRBV5-1; j_gene: TRBJ2-6
CDR3nt: TGTGCCAGCAGTCCCCGCAGGGGGGATTGGGAAAAACTGTTTTTT; CDR3aa: CASSPRRGDWEKLFF; d_gene: TRBD1; abundance: NA; v_gene: TRBV27; j_gene: TRBJ1-4
CDR3nt: TGCGCCAGCAGCCAAGTTTTAACAGAAGCTAACTATGGCTACACCTTC; CDR3aa: CASSQVLTEANYGYTF; d_gene: NA; abundance: NA; v_gene: TRBV4-1; j_gene: TRBJ1-2
CDR3nt: TGCGCCAGCAGCTTGGCCGTTGGGGGAGGGGAGCAAGAGACCCAGTACTTC; CDR3aa: CASSLAVGGGEQETQYF; d_gene: TRBD2; abundance: NA; v_gene: TRBV5-1; j_gene: TRBJ2-5
CDR3nt: TGTGCCAGCAGCCAAGATCATAAGCCAGAGACCCAGTACTTC; CDR3aa: CASSQDHKPETQYF; d_gene: NA; abundance: NA; v_gene: TRBV14; j_gene: TRBJ2-5
CDR3nt: TGCGCCAGCAGCTTGGCTGCAACTAATGAAAAACTGTTTTTT; CDR3aa: CASSLAATNEKLFF; d_gene: NA; abundance: NA; v_gene: TRBV5-1; j_gene: TRBJ1-4
CDR3nt: TGTGCCAGCAGGCCCCCGGGGGGCGCCAGGGAGACCCAGTACTTC; CDR3aa: CASRPPGGARETQYF; d_gene: NA; abundance: NA; v_gene: TRBV6-1; j_gene: TRBJ2-5
CDR3nt: TGCGCCAGCAGCCTCAATCCGGACACTAAGACCCAGTACTTC; CDR3aa: CASSLNPDTKTQYF; d_gene: NA; abundance: few; v_gene: TRBV5-1; j_gene: TRBJ2-5
CDR3nt: TGTGCCAGCAGCTTGGCCGCGGGATCCTACGAGCAGTACTTC; CDR3aa: CASSLAAGSYEQYF; d_gene: NA; abundance: NA; v_gene: TRBV5-6; j_gene: TRBJ2-7
CDR3nt: TGTGCCAGCTCACCTTCTAGAGGAACTGAAGCTTTCTTT; CDR3aa: CASSPSRGTEAFF; d_gene: NA; abundance: NA; v_gene: TRBV18; j_gene: TRBJ1-1
CDR3nt: TGTGCCAGCAGTTATCTAGCGGGGGCGAACACCGGGGAGCTGTTTTTT; CDR3aa: CASSYLAGANTGELFF; d_gene: TRBD2; abundance: NA; v_gene: TRBV6-5; j_gene: TRBJ2-2
CDR3nt: TGCGCCAGCAGCCAAATCATGGCCCGGACAGAACATAGCAATCAGCCCCAGCATTTT; CDR3aa: CASSQIMARTEHSNQPQHF; d_gene: NA; abundance: NA; v_gene: TRBV4-1; j_gene: TRBJ1-5
CDR3nt: TGTGCCAGCAGTTGGGACAGGGGGCCCCACGAGCAGTACTTC; CDR3aa: CASSWDRGPHEQYF; d_gene: TRBD1; abundance: NA; v_gene: TRBV6-6; j_gene: TRBJ2-7
CDR3nt: TGTGCCAGCAGCTTCCTGGACAGGGGAAGAGGCTATGGCTACACCTTC; CDR3aa: CASSFLDRGRGYGYTF; d_gene: TRBD1; abundance: NA; v_gene: TRBV5-6; j_gene: TRBJ1-2
CDR3nt: TGTGCCAGCAGCTTACTCGGGGGAATCAATGAGCAGTTCTTC; CDR3aa: CASSLLGGINEQFF; d_gene: NA; abundance: few; v_gene: TRBV7-3; j_gene: TRBJ2-1
CDR3nt: TGTGCCAGCCGATACGGGACAGGGTCCTACAATGAGCAGTTCTTC; CDR3aa: CASRYGTGSYNEQFF; d_gene: TRBD1; abundance: NA; v_gene: TRBV2; j_gene: TRBJ2-1
CDR3nt: TGCGCCAGCAGCCGAAAATTCACCGGGACAGGGTATAACACTGAAGCTTTCTTT; CDR3aa: CASSRKFTGTGYNTEAFF; d_gene: TRBD1; abundance: NA; v_gene: TRBV5-1; j_gene: TRBJ1-1
CDR3nt: TGTGCCAGCAGCGTAGACGGACTTTCCTACAATGAGCAGTTCTTC; CDR3aa: CASSVDGLSYNEQFF; d_gene: NA; abundance: NA; v_gene: TRBV9; j_gene: TRBJ2-1
CDR3nt: TGTGCCAGCTCACCAGTGGACAGCGATAGCAATCAGCCCCAGCATTTT; CDR3aa: CASSPVDSDSNQPQHF; d_gene: NA; abundance: NA; v_gene: TRBV18; j_gene: TRBJ1-5
CDR3nt: TGTGCCAGCAAGGCGGGGCCGTTGTACAATGAGCAGTTCTTC; CDR3aa: CASKAGPLYNEQFF; d_gene: NA; abundance: few; v_gene: TRBV6-1; j_gene: TRBJ2-1
CDR3nt: TGTGCCAGCAGTTTTCTGGGGGGGAACATTCAGTACTTC; CDR3aa: CASSFLGGNIQYF; d_gene: TRBD2; abundance: NA; v_gene: TRBV28; j_gene: TRBJ2-4